This T cell receptor beta chain originates from a study of T-cell reconstitution after alpha-beta-depleted transplantation in children (dated by TCRdb to 2016 to 2017). Describing the broader study: The study quantitatively tracked T-cell immune reconstitution after TCRalphabeta/CD19-depleted allogeneic hematopoietic cell transplantation in children using TCR repertoire profiling.

This clonotype was observed many times. Its antigen is currently not known. Per-base quality was not reported, and no clone a single base away is much larger than it. The method was PCR. The instrument was an Illumina HiSeq 2500. To normalize quantification of the TCRbeta repertoire, the TCR libraries were built with molecular barcoding that relied on unique molecular identifiers. TCRdb passed the public sequencing reads through fastp at Q25 and MiXCR, retaining productive beta sequences. Every CDR3 protein is listed once, alongside the most common genes and DNA of its rows. The sample data list around 600,000 distinct CDR3 sequences, and roughly a tenth of these were observed just once. The ten largest clones take up 4% of the sample. The germline V end is reduced by 3 bases and the J end by 8 bases; junction bases left unmatched: 12. CDR1 and CDR2, per the germline V gene, are SGHRS and YFSETQ. The CDR3 sequence holds 16 residues, the cysteine and phenylalanine included. Left in the record is the CDR3 DNA by itself, 48 bases read in frame from the first base.

The sample in question was PBMCs from the stem cell graft donor, obtained from the stem cell graft. The sequence is built from TRBV5-1 and TRBJ1-4, with 8 bases aligning to TRBD1. The receptor comes from a human donor who donated a stem cell graft to a child with acute myeloid leukemia. The CDR3 region has the sequence CASSSLQGEGDEKLFF. The nucleotides are TGCGCCAGCAGCTCACTACAGGGGGAAGGAGACGAAAAACTGTTTTTT.